This entry lists 5 T cell receptor beta chains sequenced from one sample in a study of blood T cell repertoires in COVID-19. The table came from immunoSEQ multiplex PCR; TCRdb's copy has only in-frame clones and leaves some out. The profile shows roughly 160,000 clones, around four fifths of them singletons. Sequencing used peripheral blood. The source is a woman over 75 with COVID-19, enrolled during active disease.

The chain has TRBV6-5 and TRBJ1-2, with 7 bases matching TRBD1. The CDR3 sequence is 14 residues long. Trimming removed 6 bases from V and 2 bases from J; junction bases left unmatched: 6. Germline lookup yields CDR1 MNHEY and CDR2 SVGAGI. This CDR3 reads CASSLGGENYGYTF. CDR3 DNA sequence: TGTGCCAGCAGCCTAGGGGGCGAGAACTATGGCTACACCTTC.

V usage is TRBV19 and J usage is TRBJ1-5; no clear D. Germline values: CDR1 LNHDA, CDR2 SQIVND (reference sequence). This CDR3 region has 16 residues. The V end lost 7 bases, the J end lost 0 bases, and 16 bases lay between the germline ends. CDR3 region: CASTPTGVNSNQPQHF. The CDR3 nucleotides are TGTGCCAGTACACCCACCGGAGTCAATAGCAATCAGCCCCAGCATTTT.

The chain links TRBV12-5 to TRBJ2-3; D is perhaps TRBD1 (5 bases). V was pared by 7 bases and J by 2 bases, with 10 bases between. The CDR3 contains 13 residues. Germline CDR1 LGHNT, CDR2 FRNRAP. CDR3 in amino acids: CASAPGNTDTQYF. In DNA form, the CDR3 reads TGTGCTAGTGCCCCAGGGAACACAGATACGCAGTATTTT.

This chain links TRBV19 with TRBJ1-2, with D maybe TRBD1 (5 bases). The V gene lost 7 bases and the J gene lost 9 bases, with 24 bases spanning the gap. The CDR3 contains 15 residues. Germline CDR1 LNHDA, CDR2 SQIVND (reference sequence). The CDR3 bases are TGTGCCAGTATTGGGGGGTCCGATATCTCTATCAGCTACACCTTC. Translation: CASIGGSDISISYTF. Complete variable domain (other parts from reference TRBV19 and TRBJ1-2): DGGITQSPKYLFRKEGQNVTLSCEQNLNHDAMYWYRQDPGQGLRLIYYSQIVNDFQKGDIAEGYSVSREKKESFPLTVTSAQKNPTAFYLCASIGGSDISISYTFGSGTRLTVV.

The V and J genes are TRBV10-3 and TRBJ1-4, with 7 bases that match TRBD1. Germline CDR1 reads ENHRY; CDR2 reads SYGVKD. The V gene end was trimmed by 8 bases and the J gene end by 4 bases; junction bases not matched to a gene: 7. The CDR3 covers 14 residues. CDR3 nucleotides: TGTGCCATCGGCCGGGACAGAGATAATGAAAAACTGTTTTTT. This translates into CAIGRDRDNEKLFF.